Following are 8 T cell receptor beta chains from one sample sequenced in a study of cytomegalovirus exposure and HLA in healthy donors. Both 60 Vbeta primers and 13 Jbeta primers went into the PCR. The data were produced by immunoSEQ multiplex PCR, yet TCRdb's version contains in-frame clones alone and is incomplete. Of under 200,000 clones in the sample, 80% to 85% were seen once. What was sequenced was PBMCs. The receptors derive from a woman between 18 and 29 years old in good health and CMV-seronegative.

This chain links TRBV5-1 with TRBJ2-3; tentative D call: TRBD2 (6 bases). This CDR3 has 16 residues. Trimming took off 2 bases at V and 4 bases at J, with 17 bases between the two ends. CDR1 SGHRS and CDR2 YFSETQ come from the germline V gene. CDR3 sequence reads: CASSFSPGLSSDTQYF. The CDR3 coding sequence is TGCGCCAGCAGCTTTTCCCCGGGACTTAGCTCAGATACGCAGTATTTT.

This clone was recorded once. The chain has TRBV2 and TRBJ2-1, with 12 bases matching TRBD2. The germline V gene encodes CDR1 SNHLY and CDR2 FYNNEI. V trimming: 2 bases; J trimming: 9 bases; junction bases outside the gene matches: 8. This CDR3 comprises 16 residues. This chain's CDR3 is CASSEYVTSGRFEQFF. The CDR3 nucleotides are TGTGCCAGCAGTGAATATGTGACTAGCGGGAGATTTGAGCAGTTCTTC.

As DNA, the CDR3 is TGTGCCAGCAAATTAATTCCGGGGGGAACAACTGAAGCTTTCTTT. This sequence encodes CASKLIPGGTTEAFF. The V gene is TRBV27, the J gene TRBJ1-1, with a tentative D call TRBD1 (5 bases). The germline CDR1 and CDR2 sequences are MNHEY and SMNVEV (reference sequence). V was pared by 7 bases and J by 5 bases, with 20 bases between. This CDR3 spans 15 amino acids.

V and J are TRBV27 and TRBJ2-5; TRBD2 is a possible D gene (5 bases). From germline, CDR1 is MNHEY and CDR2 SMNVEV (reference sequence). The CDR3 extends over 12 amino acids. V dropped 9 bases and J dropped 0 bases, with 8 bases sitting between them. The DNA of the CDR3 is TGTGCCAGTAAGACTAACCAAGAGACCCAGTACTTC. It is translated as CASKTNQETQYF.

V is TRBV7-9 and J is TRBJ2-5, with 10 positions matching TRBD2. V dropped 4 bases and J dropped 1; count of bases not matched to a gene: 6. The CDR3 sequence is 16 residues long. The germline V gene has CDR1 SEHNR and CDR2 FQNEAQ (reference sequence). The CDR3 here is CASSSLLAGLQETQYF. The DNA of the CDR3 is TGTGCCAGCAGCTCTCTACTAGCGGGGCTCCAAGAGACCCAGTACTTC.

The chain couples TRBV13 to TRBJ1-6, with 12 bases matching TRBD1. CDR1 and CDR2 (germline): PRHDT, FYEKMQ (reference sequence). The CDR3 extends over 15 amino acids. V shed 5 bases and J 10 bases; nucleotides not matched to a gene: 6. The CDR3 reads CASSPGTGGVSPLHF. As DNA, the CDR3 is TGTGCCAGCAGCCCCGGGACAGGGGGCGTATCACCCCTCCACTTT.

On this clone: The junction departs from germline at one end; a sequencing error may be responsible. The chain uses TRBV7-9 and TRBJ2-7; D is possibly TRBD1 (7 bases). Germline V CDR1 and CDR2: SEHNR, FQNEAQ (reference sequence). The CDR3 has 15 amino acids. CDR3 coding DNA: TGTTCCAGCAGTCCTCCGACAGGGACTCAGGGCGAGCAGTACTTC. This encodes CSSSPPTGTQGEQYF.

As DNA, the CDR3 is TGTGCCAGCAGCTTATTTGGGGGACACGCAGATACGCAGTATTTT. Residues: CASSLFGGHADTQYF. The rearrangement uses TRBV7-2 and TRBJ2-3; the D gene is possibly TRBD1 (6 bases). In germline, CDR1 is SGHTA, CDR2 FQGNSA. V lost 2 bases, J lost 4 bases, and 13 bases lay in between. The CDR3 has 15 residues.